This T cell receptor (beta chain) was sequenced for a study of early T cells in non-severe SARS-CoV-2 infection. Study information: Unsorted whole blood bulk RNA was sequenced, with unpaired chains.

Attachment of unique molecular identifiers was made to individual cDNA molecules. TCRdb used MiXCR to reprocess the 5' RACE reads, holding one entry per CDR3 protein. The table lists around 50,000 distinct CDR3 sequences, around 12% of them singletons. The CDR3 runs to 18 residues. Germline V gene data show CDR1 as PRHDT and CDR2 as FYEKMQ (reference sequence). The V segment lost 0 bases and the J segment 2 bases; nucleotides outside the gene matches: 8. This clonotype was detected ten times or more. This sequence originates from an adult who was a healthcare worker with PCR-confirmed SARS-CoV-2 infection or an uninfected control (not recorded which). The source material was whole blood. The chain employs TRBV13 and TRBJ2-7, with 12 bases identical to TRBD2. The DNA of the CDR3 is TGTGCCAGCAGCTTAGGCCCCCCTAGCGGGAGGGCCGCCTACGAGCAGTACTTC. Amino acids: CASSLGPPSGRAAYEQYF. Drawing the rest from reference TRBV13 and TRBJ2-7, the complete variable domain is AAGVIQSPRHLIKEKRETATLKCYPIPRHDTVYWYQQGPGQDPQFLISFYEKMQSDKGSIPDRFSAQQFSDYHSELNMSSLELGDSALYFCASSLGPPSGRAAYEQYFGPGTRLTVT.